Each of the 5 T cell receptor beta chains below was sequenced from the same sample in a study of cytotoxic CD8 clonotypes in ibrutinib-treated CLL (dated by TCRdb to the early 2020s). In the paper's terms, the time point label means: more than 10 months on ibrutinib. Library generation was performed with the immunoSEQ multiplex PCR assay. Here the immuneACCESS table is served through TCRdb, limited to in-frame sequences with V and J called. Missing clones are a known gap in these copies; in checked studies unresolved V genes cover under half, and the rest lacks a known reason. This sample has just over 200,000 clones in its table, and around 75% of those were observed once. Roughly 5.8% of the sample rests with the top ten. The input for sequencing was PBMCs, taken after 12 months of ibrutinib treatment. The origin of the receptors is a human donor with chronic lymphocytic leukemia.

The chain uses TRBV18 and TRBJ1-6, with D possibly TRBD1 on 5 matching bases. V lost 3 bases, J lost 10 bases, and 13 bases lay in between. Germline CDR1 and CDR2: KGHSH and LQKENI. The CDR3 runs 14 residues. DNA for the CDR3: TGTGCCAGCTCACCGGACACGGCTGCCTCACCCCTCCACTTT. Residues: CASSPDTAASPLHF.

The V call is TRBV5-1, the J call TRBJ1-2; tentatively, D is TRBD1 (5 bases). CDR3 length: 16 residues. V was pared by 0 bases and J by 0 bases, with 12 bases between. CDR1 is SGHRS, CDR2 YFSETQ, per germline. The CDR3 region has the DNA TGCGCCAGCAGCTTGGTAGGGGTCGGTCCTAACTATGGCTACACCTTC. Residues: CASSLVGVGPNYGYTF.

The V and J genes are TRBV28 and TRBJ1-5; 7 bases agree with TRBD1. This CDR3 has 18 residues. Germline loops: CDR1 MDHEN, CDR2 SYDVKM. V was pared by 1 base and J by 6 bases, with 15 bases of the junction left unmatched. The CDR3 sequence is CASSLSYRGPRRIQPQHF. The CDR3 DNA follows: TGTGCCAGCAGTTTATCTTACAGGGGACCCCGGCGGATTCAGCCCCAGCATTTT.

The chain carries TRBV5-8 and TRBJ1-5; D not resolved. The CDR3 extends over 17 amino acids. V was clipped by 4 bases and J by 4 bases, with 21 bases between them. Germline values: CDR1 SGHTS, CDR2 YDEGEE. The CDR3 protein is CASSLGSGPLGNQPQHF. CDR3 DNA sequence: TGTGCCAGCAGCCTCGGGTCAGGTCCGCTGGGAAATCAGCCCCAGCATTTT.

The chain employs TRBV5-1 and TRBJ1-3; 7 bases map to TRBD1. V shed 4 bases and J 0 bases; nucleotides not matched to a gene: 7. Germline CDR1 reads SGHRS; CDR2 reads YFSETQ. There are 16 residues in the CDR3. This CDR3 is CASSRQGQNSGNTIYF. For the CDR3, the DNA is TGCGCCAGCAGCCGCCAGGGACAGAACTCTGGAAACACCATATATTTT. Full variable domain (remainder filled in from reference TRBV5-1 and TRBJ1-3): KAGVTQTPRYLIKTRGQQVTLSCSPISGHRSVSWYQQTPGQGLQFLFEYFSETQRNKGNFPGRFSGRQFSNSRSEMNVSTLELGDSALYLCASSRQGQNSGNTIYFGEGSWLTVV.